What follows is one T cell receptor beta chain and its context. Its antigen is undetermined. The entry originates in a study of cytomegalovirus exposure and HLA in healthy donors. PCR was performed using 60 Vbeta and 13 Jbeta primers. Sequencing used immunoSEQ multiplex PCR; TCRdb keeps in-frame clones, though not all of them. This sample carries 200,000 to 250,000 clones, 82% of them seen once, and the ten largest clones take 5% to 6%. General observations from the study: Immune exposure data for these donors was limited to CMV serostatus. The investigators catalogued 164 TCR beta chains as cytomegalovirus-associated.

CDR3 length: 14 amino acids. Germline V gene data show CDR1 as MRHNA and CDR2 as SNTAGT. Trimming at V came to 6 bases and at J to 1 base, leaving 4 bases not matched to a gene. The genes are TRBV6-4 and TRBJ2-7; 9 nucleotides agree with TRBD2. The sequenced sample consisted of PBMCs. This receptor was identified in a woman aged 40 to 50 in good health and CMV-seropositive. CDR3 region: CASSLTSGSYEQYF. DNA for the CDR3: TGTGCCAGCAGCCTGACTAGCGGATCCTACGAGCAGTACTTC.